A few counts support the clone carrying this T cell receptor beta chain. What it binds is not known. These data belong to a study of cytomegalovirus exposure and HLA in healthy donors. Study-level background: Most donors, 80% to 90% of a few hundred genotyped, fell in the Caucasian-associated ancestry cluster.

Trimming cost V 1 base and J 5 bases; bases outside gene matches: 15. The CDR3 loop spans 18 amino acids. PCR involved 60 Vbeta and 13 Jbeta primers. Per the original data handling: Roughly 11 million shared chains were among about 80 million unique TCR beta chains counted in a later analysis. TCRdb's table, derived via immunoSEQ multiplex PCR, lists solely in-frame clones and lacks some. The V and J calls and the clone size are those of that table, but D and trimming were determined from the DNA. This repertoire shows about 81,000 clones, around 80% found once; its top ten account for roughly 3%. Study conclusions and caveats: A later analysis associated about 18,000 TCR beta sequences with HLA alleles at a 0.05 false discovery rate. Altogether, some 170 TCR beta chains were recorded as cytomegalovirus-associated.

The chain combines TRBV23-1 with TRBJ2-5; the match to TRBD1 covers 8 bases. TRBV23-1 is reported as an ORF; its role is uncertain. Sample: PBMCs. The TCR originated in a man aged 45-65 years in good health and CMV-seropositive. The CDR3 DNA is TGCGCCAGCAGTCAATTTCTGGGCAGGGGGCACGGATCGGAGACCCAGTACTTC. It yields the protein CASSQFLGRGHGSETQYF.